Presented here are 8 T cell receptor beta chains from one specimen sequenced in a study of blood T cell repertoires in COVID-19. Libraries were prepared by immunoSEQ multiplex PCR; TCRdb keeps only in-frame clonotypes and omits some of them. The data show more than 300,000 clones, more than 70% seen once. What was sequenced was peripheral blood. These receptors all come from a woman in her thirties with COVID-19, enrolled during active disease.

This chain links TRBV12-3 or TRBV12-4 with TRBJ1-6, with D possibly being TRBD1 (6 bases). This CDR3 contains 13 residues. V lost 7 bases and J 7 bases, leaving 11 bases between the germline ends. CDR3 DNA sequence: TGTGCCAGCACCACAGGGCCCAATTCACCCCTCCACTTT. This translates into CASTTGPNSPLHF.

V usage is TRBV24-1 and J usage is TRBJ2-3; possibly TRBD1 for D (6 bases). The V gene lost 0 bases and the J gene lost 5 bases, with 11 bases spanning the gap. Germline loops: CDR1 KGHDR, CDR2 SFDVKD. The CDR3 loop spans 15 amino acids. DNA for the CDR3: TGTGCCACCAGTGATTTGTATCGAGGGGGAGATACGCAGTATTTT. It codes for CATSDLYRGGDTQYF.

The chain recombines TRBV5-5 with TRBJ2-7; a possible D gene is TRBD2 (6 bases). The CDR3 extends over 13 amino acids. The V and J ends lost 6 bases and 6 bases respectively, with 16 bases between them. Germline loops: CDR1 SGHKS, CDR2 YYEKEE (reference sequence). The CDR3 bases are TGTGCCAGCATCAACGATGGGGGGAGCGAGCAGTACTTC. It translates to CASINDGGSEQYF.

The CDR3 DNA follows: TGTGCCAGCAGGGACAGGGACTTGTTTGAAAAACTGTTTTTT. It is translated as CASRDRDLFEKLFF. The chain uses TRBV2 and TRBJ1-4; 8 bases fit TRBD1. The length of the CDR3 is 14 residues. Trimming took 6 bases from V and 7 from J; bases not matched to a gene: 7. Germline V CDR1 and CDR2: SNHLY, FYNNEI.

The CDR3 nucleotides are TGTGCCAGCAGCTTAGAGGCAGGTTTAGGTTACGAGCAGTACTTC. It codes for CASSLEAGLGYEQYF. The rearrangement uses TRBV11-2 and TRBJ2-7; D call uncertain. The length of the CDR3 is 15 residues. The ends were cut back, 0 bases at V and 4 bases at J, with 13 bases in the middle. CDR1 SGHAT and CDR2 FQNNGV come from the germline V gene.

This chain uses TRBV7-9 with TRBJ2-1; 7 bases agree with TRBD2. The CDR3 contains 18 residues. CDR1 is SEHNR and CDR2 is FQNEAQ in the germline V gene (reference sequence). Germline trimming cut 3 bases from V and 5 bases from J; bases unmatched to any gene: 16. CDR3 DNA sequence: TGTGCCAGCAGCTTTCGCCCGATAACTAGCGAAGGAGACAATGAGCAGTTCTTC. It is translated as CASSFRPITSEGDNEQFF. Filled out from reference TRBV7-9 and TRBJ2-1, the complete variable domain reads DTGVSQNPRHKITKRGQNVTFRCDPISEHNRLYWYRQTLGQGPEFLTYFQNEAQLEKSRLLSDRFSAERPKGSFSTLEIQRTEQGDSAMYLCASSFRPITSEGDNEQFFGPGTRLTVL.

This sequence joins TRBV5-4 and TRBJ2-5, with 7 bases aligning to TRBD2. This CDR3 is built from 14 residues. Germline assignment: CDR1 SGHNT and CDR2 YYREEE (reference sequence). The V segment lost 5 bases and the J segment 5 bases; nucleotides outside the gene matches: 9. The CDR3, as DNA: TGTGCCAGCAGAAATGGAGATAGCGGGGAGACCCAGTACTTC. It encodes CASRNGDSGETQYF.

The J gene is TRBJ2-7, the V gene TRBV5-1; TRBD1 matches 10 bases. V shed 0 bases and J 5 bases; nucleotides not matched to a gene: 8. Germline CDR1 reads SGHRS; CDR2 reads YFSETQ. This CDR3 spans 16 amino acids. CDR3 protein: CASSLGPGQGTNEQYF. The CDR3, as DNA: TGCGCCAGCAGCTTGGGCCCGGGACAGGGGACCAACGAGCAGTACTTC.